This T cell receptor beta chain derives from a study of blood T cell repertoires in COVID-19. Overall study: Material from acute and convalescent COVID-19 was sourced from the United States, Italy and Spain. PBMCs, B-cell-depleted T cells, or T cells were the source of the cDNA or gDNA that made up the material.

Methods used by the authors: From reference gene primer amplification, estimates of nucleated cell counts were derived. TCRdb's copy holds only in-frame clones and misses some; the assay was immunoSEQ multiplex PCR. The DNA was the basis for D and trimming; V, J and clone size are from that table. Among roughly 250,000 clones listed, roughly 81% were seen once. Germline CDR1 reads SGHTA; CDR2 reads FQGNSA. With V trimmed by 1 base and J by 10 bases, 5 bases remained unmatched. The CDR3 spans 15 residues. The TCR sequence derives from a man in his fifties with acute or convalescent COVID-19. The specimen sequenced was peripheral blood. J is TRBJ1-6 and V is TRBV7-2; 9 nucleotides match TRBD1. CDR3 bases: TGTGCCAGCAGCTTAGTTGGGACAGGGCGGTCACCCCTCCACTTT. This gives the protein CASSLVGTGRSPLHF.